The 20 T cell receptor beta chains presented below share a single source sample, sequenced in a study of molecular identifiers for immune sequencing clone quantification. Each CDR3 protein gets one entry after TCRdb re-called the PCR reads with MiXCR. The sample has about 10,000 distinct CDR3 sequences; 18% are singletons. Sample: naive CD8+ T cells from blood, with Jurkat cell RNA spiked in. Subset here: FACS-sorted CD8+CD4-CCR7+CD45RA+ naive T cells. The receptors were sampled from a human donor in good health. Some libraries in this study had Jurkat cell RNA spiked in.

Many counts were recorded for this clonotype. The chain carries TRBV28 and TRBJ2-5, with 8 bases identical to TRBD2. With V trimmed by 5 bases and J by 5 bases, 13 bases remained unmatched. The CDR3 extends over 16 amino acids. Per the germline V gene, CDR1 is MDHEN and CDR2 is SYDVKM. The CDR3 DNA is TGTGCCAGCAGTCTCACTAGCGGTCCCATTGGGGAGACCCAGTACTTC. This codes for CASSLTSGPIGETQYF.

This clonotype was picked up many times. The CDR3 loop is CASSASSGRANEQYF. The CDR3 nucleotides read TGTGCCAGCAGTGCATCTAGCGGGAGGGCCAACGAGCAGTACTTC. This chain connects TRBV27 to TRBJ2-7, with 12 nucleotides matching TRBD2. J lost 5 bases, V lost 5 bases, and 7 bases had no gene match. The CDR3 runs 15 residues. Germline CDR1 reads MNHEY; CDR2 reads SMNVEV (reference sequence).

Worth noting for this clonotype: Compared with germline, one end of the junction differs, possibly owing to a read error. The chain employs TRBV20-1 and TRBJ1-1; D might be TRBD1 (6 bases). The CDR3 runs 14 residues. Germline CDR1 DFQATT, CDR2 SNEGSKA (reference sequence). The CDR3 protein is CGAGDRYGGLEAFF. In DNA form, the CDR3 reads TGCGGTGCTGGAGATCGATACGGGGGGCTTGAAGCTTTCTTT.

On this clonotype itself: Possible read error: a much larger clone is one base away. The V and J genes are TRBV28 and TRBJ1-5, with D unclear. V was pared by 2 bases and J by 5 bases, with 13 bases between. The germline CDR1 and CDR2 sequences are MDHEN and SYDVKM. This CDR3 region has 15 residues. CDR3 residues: CASSLVPTADQPQHF. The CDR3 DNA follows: TGTGCCAGCAGTTTAGTCCCAACAGCGGATCAGCCCCAGCATTTT.

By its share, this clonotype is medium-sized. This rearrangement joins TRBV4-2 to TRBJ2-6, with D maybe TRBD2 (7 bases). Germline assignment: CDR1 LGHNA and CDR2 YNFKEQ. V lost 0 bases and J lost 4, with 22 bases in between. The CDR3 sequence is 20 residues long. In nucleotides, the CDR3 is TGTGCCAGCAGCCAAGATAAGGTTCGGGCGGGGGCAGACGGGGCCAACGTCCTGACTTTC. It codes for CASSQDKVRAGADGANVLTF.

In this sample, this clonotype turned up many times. CDR3 residues: CASSLGSVSDEQFF. The DNA for the CDR3 is TGTGCCAGCAGTTTGGGTAGCGTTAGTGATGAGCAGTTCTTC. The chain has TRBV27 and TRBJ2-1; the D gene is possibly TRBD2 (5 bases). V was trimmed by 3 bases and J by 8 bases, leaving 14 bases between them. The CDR3 totals 14 residues. The germline V gene encodes CDR1 MNHEY and CDR2 SMNVEV (reference sequence).

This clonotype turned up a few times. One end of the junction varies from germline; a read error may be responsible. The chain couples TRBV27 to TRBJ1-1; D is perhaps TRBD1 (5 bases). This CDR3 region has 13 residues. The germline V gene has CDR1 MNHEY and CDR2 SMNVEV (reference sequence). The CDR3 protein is CASCFSGGGEAFF. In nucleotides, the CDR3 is TGTGCCAGCTGTTTCTCCGGGGGGGGGGAGGCTTTCTTT.

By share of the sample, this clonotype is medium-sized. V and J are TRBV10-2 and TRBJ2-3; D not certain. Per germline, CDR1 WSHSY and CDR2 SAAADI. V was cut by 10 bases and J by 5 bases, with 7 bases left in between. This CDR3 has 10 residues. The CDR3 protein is CAIFKDTQYF. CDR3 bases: TGCGCCATTTTCAAAGATACGCAGTATTTT.

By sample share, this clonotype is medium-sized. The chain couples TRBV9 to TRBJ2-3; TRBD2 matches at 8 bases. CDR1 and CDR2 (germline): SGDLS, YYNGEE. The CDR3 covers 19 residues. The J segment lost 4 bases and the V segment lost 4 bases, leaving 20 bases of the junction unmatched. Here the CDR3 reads CASSPLPAGGPYRSDTQYF. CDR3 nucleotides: TGTGCCAGCAGCCCCCTCCCGGCGGGAGGCCCCTATCGATCAGATACGCAGTATTTT. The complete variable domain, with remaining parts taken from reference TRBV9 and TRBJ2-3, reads DSGVTQTPKHLITATGQRVTLRCSPRSGDLSVYWYQQSLDQGLQFLIQYYNGEERAKGNILERFSAQQFPDLHSELNLSSLELGDSALYFCASSPLPAGGPYRSDTQYFGPGTRLTVL.

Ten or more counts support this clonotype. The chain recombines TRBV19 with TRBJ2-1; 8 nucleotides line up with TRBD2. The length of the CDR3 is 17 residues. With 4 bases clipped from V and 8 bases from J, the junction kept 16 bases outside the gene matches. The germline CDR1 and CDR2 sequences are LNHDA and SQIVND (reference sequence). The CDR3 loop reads CASSTRLALAPIDEQFF. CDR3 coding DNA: TGTGCCAGTAGTACACGACTAGCGCTGGCCCCAATCGATGAGCAGTTCTTC.

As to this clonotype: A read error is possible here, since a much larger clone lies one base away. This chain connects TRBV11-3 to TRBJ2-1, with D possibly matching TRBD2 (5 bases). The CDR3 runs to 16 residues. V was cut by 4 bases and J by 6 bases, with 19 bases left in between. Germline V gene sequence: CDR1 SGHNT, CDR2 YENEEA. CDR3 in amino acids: CASSSRSGSMVNEQFF. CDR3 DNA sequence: TGTGCCAGCAGCTCCCGAAGTGGGAGTATGGTCAATGAGCAGTTCTTC.

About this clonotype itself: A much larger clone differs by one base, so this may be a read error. The CDR3 sequence is CASSRRGAGMNTEASF. CDR3 nucleotides: TGTGCCAGCAGCCGCCGTGGGGCTGGGATGAACACTGAAGCTTCCTTT. The chain joins TRBV5-3 to TRBJ1-1, with a tentative D call TRBD1 (5 bases). TRBV5-3 belongs to the ORF category, with a function that is uncertain. The CDR3 loop spans 16 amino acids.

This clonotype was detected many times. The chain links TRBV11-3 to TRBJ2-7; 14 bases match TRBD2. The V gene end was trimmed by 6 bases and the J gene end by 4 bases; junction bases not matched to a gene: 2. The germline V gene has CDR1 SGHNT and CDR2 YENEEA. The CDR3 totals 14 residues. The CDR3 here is CASSGTSGSYEQYF. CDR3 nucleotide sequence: TGTGCCAGCAGTGGGACTAGCGGGAGTTACGAGCAGTACTTC.

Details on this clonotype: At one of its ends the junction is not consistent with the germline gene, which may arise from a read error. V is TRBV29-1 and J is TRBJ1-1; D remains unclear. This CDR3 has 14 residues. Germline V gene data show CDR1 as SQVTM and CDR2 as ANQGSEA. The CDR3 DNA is TGCAGCGTTGCCGCGCCGGGAACAAACACTGAAACTTTCTTT. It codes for CSVAAPGTNTETFF.

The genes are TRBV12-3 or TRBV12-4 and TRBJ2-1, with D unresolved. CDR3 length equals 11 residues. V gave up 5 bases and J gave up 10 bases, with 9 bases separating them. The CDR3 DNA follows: TGTGCCAGCAGTGACGGGTCAGAGCAGTTCTTC. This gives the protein CASSDGSEQFF.

In DNA form, the CDR3 reads TGTGCCAGTAGTATATTCGGGACTAGCGGGCCCTTCTACAATGAGCAGTTCTTC. Translating gives CASSIFGTSGPFYNEQFF. The J gene is TRBJ2-1, the V gene TRBV19; TRBD2 matches 12 bases. V lost 2 bases, J lost 3 bases, and 8 bases stayed unmatched. This CDR3 region has 18 residues. Germline V gives CDR1 LNHDA, CDR2 SQIVND (reference sequence). Variable domain in full (rest from reference TRBV19 and TRBJ2-1): DGGITQSPKYLFRKEGQNVTLSCEQNLNHDAMYWYRQDPGQGLRLIYYSQIVNDFQKGDIAEGYSVSREKKESFPLTVTSAQKNPTAFYLCASSIFGTSGPFYNEQFFGPGTRLTVL.

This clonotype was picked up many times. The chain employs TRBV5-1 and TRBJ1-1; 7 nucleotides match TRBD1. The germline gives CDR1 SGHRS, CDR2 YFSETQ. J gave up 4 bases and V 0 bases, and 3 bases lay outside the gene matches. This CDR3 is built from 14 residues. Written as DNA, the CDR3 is TGCGCCAGCAGCTTGGATAGGGACAGCACTGAAGCTTTCTTT. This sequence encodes CASSLDRDSTEAFF.

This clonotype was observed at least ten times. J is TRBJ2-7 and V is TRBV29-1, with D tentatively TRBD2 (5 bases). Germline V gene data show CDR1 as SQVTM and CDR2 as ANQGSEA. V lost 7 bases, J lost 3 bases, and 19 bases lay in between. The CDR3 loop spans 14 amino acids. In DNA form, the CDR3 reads TGCAGCGCCACATACGCGGGTCGGATCTACGAGCAGTACTTC. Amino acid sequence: CSATYAGRIYEQYF.

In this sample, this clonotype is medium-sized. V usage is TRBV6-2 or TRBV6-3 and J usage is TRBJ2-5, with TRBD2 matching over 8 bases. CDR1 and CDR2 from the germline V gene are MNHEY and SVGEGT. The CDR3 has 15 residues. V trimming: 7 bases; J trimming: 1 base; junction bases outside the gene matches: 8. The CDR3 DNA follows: TGTGCCAGCAATTTAAGACTAGCGCGCCAAGAGACCCAGTACTTC. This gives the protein CASNLRLARQETQYF.

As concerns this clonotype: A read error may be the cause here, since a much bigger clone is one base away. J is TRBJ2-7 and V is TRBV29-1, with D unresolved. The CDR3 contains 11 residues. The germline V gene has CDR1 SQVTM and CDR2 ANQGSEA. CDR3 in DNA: TGCAGCGCCCAAGATCTGTACGAGCGGTACTTC. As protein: CSAQDLYERYF.